These T cell receptor beta chains were read from a single sample in a study of cytomegalovirus exposure and HLA in healthy donors. Generated by immunoSEQ multiplex PCR, the TCRdb table keeps only in-frame clones and is missing some. The sample lists about 160,000 clones, 90% to 97% occurring once. The sample taken for sequencing was PBMCs. The receptor source for this set is a woman under 30 in good health and CMV-seronegative. The CDR3 runs from the conserved cysteine through the conserved F or W. A D gene is named only where the DNA matches it firmly. A clone size is listed for some rows: how often the clone was seen (once, few, many), or a class if it is expanded.

D: TRBD1; J: TRBJ1-1; size: NA; V: TRBV6-5; CDR3: CASSYRGFEAFF; DNA: TGTGCCAGCAGCTACAGGGGTTTTGAAGCTTTCTTT
D: NA; J: TRBJ2-5; size: NA; V: TRBV27; CDR3: CASSPIRQEMGETQYF; DNA: TGTGCCAGCAGTCCCATCCGACAGGAAATGGGGGAGACCCAGTACTTC
D: TRBD1; J: TRBJ1-1; size: NA; V: TRBV6-6; CDR3: CASRDRVKKNTEAFF; DNA: TGTGCCAGCAGAGACAGGGTGAAGAAAAACACTGAAGCTTTCTTT
D: NA; J: TRBJ1-2; size: NA; V: TRBV7-2; CDR3: CASSHGANYGYTF; DNA: TGTGCCAGCAGCCACGGAGCTAACTATGGCTACACCTTC
D: NA; J: TRBJ1-4; size: once; V: TRBV4-1; CDR3: CASSQEGRGRTNEKLFF; DNA: TGCGCCAGCAGCCAAGAAGGCAGGGGACGTACTAATGAAAAACTGTTTTTT
D: TRBD2; J: TRBJ2-2; size: NA; V: TRBV5-3; CDR3: CARNALAGGKTGELFF; DNA: TGTGCCAGAAACGCACTAGCGGGGGGTAAAACCGGGGAGCTGTTTTTT
D: TRBD1; J: TRBJ1-1; size: NA; V: TRBV4-3; CDR3: CASSQDRNMWDRNTEAFF; DNA: TGCGCCAGCAGCCAAGATAGAAATATGTGGGACAGGAACACTGAAGCTTTCTTT
D: TRBD1; J: TRBJ1-5; size: NA; V: TRBV29-1; CDR3: CSVPLGTGQTGNQPQHF; DNA: TGCAGCGTCCCCCTGGGGACAGGGCAGACGGGCAATCAGCCCCAGCATTTT
D: TRBD1; J: TRBJ2-3; size: NA; V: TRBV7-3; CDR3: CASSLNRGTDTQYF; DNA: TGTGCCAGCAGCTTAAACAGGGGAACAGATACGCAGTATTTT
D: NA; J: TRBJ2-2; size: NA; V: TRBV20-1; CDR3: CSAISTGELFF; DNA: TGCAGTGCTATCAGTACCGGGGAGCTGTTTTTT